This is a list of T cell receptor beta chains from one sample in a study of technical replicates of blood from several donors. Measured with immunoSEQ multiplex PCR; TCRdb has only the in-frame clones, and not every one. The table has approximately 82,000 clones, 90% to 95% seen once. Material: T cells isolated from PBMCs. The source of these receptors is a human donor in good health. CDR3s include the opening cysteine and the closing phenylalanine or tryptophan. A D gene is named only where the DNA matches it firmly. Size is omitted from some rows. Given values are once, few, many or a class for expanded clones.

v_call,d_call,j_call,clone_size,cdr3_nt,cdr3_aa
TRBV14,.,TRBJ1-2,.,TGTGCCAGCAGCCCACAGGGTACCCACTATGGCTACACCTTC,CASSPQGTHYGYTF
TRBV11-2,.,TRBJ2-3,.,TGTGCCAGCAGCTTGCAGGGGGGTGGGGTGACAGATACGCAGTATTTT,CASSLQGGGVTDTQYF
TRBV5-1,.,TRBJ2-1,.,TGCGCCAGCAGCTTGTACAGGGACAATGAGCAGTTCTTC,CASSLYRDNEQFF
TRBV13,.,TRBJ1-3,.,TGTGCCAGCAGCTTTGGAGGAATCGACTCTGGAAACACCATATATTTT,CASSFGGIDSGNTIYF
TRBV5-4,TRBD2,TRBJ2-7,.,TGTGCCAGCACGGACGGCGGGAGATTGGACGAGCAGTACTTC,CASTDGGRLDEQYF
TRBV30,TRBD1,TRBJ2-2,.,TGTGCCTGGAGCCACAGGGGGACTGGGGAGCTGTTTTTT,CAWSHRGTGELFF
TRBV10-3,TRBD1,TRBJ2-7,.,TGTGCCATCAGAGACAGGGAGTACGAGCAGTACTTC,CAIRDREYEQYF
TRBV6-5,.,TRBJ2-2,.,TGTGCCAGCAGTTACTCGAGGTTTGGTGTGACCGGGGAGCTGTTTTTT,CASSYSRFGVTGELFF
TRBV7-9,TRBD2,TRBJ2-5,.,TGTGCCAGCAGAGGGCTAGCGGGAGTAGAGACCCAGTACTTC,CASRGLAGVETQYF
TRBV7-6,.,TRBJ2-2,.,TGTGCCAGCAGCTTAAGATCACAGGACACCGGGGAGCTGTTTTTT,CASSLRSQDTGELFF
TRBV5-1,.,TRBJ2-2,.,TGCGCCAGCAGCTTGTCCCCCAGGGGGGACACCGGGGAGCTGTTTTTT,CASSLSPRGDTGELFF
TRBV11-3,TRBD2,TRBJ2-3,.,TGTGCCAGCAGCCGTGGGACTAGCGGGGGGGCGGTGGATACGCAGTATTTT,CASSRGTSGGAVDTQYF
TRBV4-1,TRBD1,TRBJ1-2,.,TGCGCCAGCAGCCAAGTACAGGGGGCGCAATACTATGGCTACACCTTC,CASSQVQGAQYYGYTF
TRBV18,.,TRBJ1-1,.,TGTGCCAGCTCACCAACAGGGACCCCTGAAGCTTTCTTT,CASSPTGTPEAFF
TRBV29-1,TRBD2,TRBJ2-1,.,TGCAGCGCGAAGCGGGGGAATGAGCAGTTCTTC,CSAKRGNEQFF
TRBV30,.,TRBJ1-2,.,TGTGCCTACAGGGATTTGAGTGGCTACACCTTC,CAYRDLSGYTF
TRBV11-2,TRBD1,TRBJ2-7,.,TGTGCCAGCAGCTTCCGGGACAGGCTATACGAGCAGTACTTC,CASSFRDRLYEQYF
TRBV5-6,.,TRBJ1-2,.,TGTGCCAGCAGCTTGACGGAGTCCTCTAACTATGGCTACACCTTC,CASSLTESSNYGYTF
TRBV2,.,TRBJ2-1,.,TGTGCCAGCAGCGCGCCCAGGGGCGGGGGCCATGAGCAGTTCTTC,CASSAPRGGGHEQFF
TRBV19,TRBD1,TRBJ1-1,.,TGTGCCAGTAGAGCGGGACAGGGGGCCTACACTGAAGCTTTCTTT,CASRAGQGAYTEAFF
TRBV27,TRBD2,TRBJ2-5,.,TGTGCCAGCAGTTTCACTAGCGAAGAGACCCAGTACTTC,CASSFTSEETQYF
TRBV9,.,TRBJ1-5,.,TGTGCCAGCAGCGTAGGGGCAGATAGCAATCAGCCCCAGCATTTT,CASSVGADSNQPQHF
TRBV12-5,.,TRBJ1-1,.,TGTGCTAGTGGTCCCGGGTTAGGGAACACTGAAGCTTTCTTT,CASGPGLGNTEAFF
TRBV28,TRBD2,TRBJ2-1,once,TGTGCCAGCAGTTTACGTAGCGGGGATTACAATGAGCAGTTCTTC,CASSLRSGDYNEQFF
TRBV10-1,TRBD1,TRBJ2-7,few,TGCGCCAGCAGTGACCTGGACAGGGGGTCCGAGCAGTACTTC,CASSDLDRGSEQYF
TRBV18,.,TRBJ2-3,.,TGTGCCAGCTCACCATCGCGTACAGGGAAGTACACAGATACGCAGTATTTT,CASSPSRTGKYTDTQYF
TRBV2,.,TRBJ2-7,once,TGTGCCAGCAGCGAACAGGGCCAGGCAAGTCAGGAGTACTTC,CASSEQGQASQEYF
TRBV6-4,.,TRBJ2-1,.,TGTGCCAGCAGTGCGGGGACTCCTGCCTGGAATGAGCAGTTCTTC,CASSAGTPAWNEQFF
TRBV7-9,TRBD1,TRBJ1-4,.,TGTGCCAGCAGCTGGGGACAGCCGAATGAAAAACTGTTTTTT,CASSWGQPNEKLFF
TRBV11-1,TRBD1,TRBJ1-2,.,TGTGCCAGCAGCTTCGGGACAGGGCCTTATGGCTACACCTTC,CASSFGTGPYGYTF
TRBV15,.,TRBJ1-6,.,TGTGCCACCAGCAGAGCCAGTAGAGGTAGTCCTTCACCCCTCCACTTT,CATSRASRGSPSPLHF
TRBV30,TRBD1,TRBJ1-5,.,TGTGCCTGGAGACCGGACAGGGAAGGCAATCAGCCCCAGCATTTT,CAWRPDREGNQPQHF
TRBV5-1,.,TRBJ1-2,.,TGCGCCAGCAAGAAGATGGAGACGGGAATGGCGCTTAACTATGGCTACACCTTC,CASKKMETGMALNYGYTF
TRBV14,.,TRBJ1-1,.,TGTGCCAGCAGCCCCTGGAGGATTTCGAACACTGAAGCTTTCTTT,CASSPWRISNTEAFF
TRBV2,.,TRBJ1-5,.,TGTGCCAGCAGTACTCAGGGGTTACGCAAAATCAGCAATCAGCCCCAGCATTTT,CASSTQGLRKISNQPQHF
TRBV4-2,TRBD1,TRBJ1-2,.,TGTGCCAGCAGCCAACGGCAGGGGGCAGATGATGGCTACACCTTC,CASSQRQGADDGYTF
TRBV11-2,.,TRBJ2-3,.,TGTGCCAGCAGCTTAGTGTCAGGGCCCTCCGATACGCAGTATTTT,CASSLVSGPSDTQYF
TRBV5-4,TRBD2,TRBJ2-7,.,TGTGCCAGCAGCTTACCGGGACTAGCGGGAGACGAGCAGTACTTC,CASSLPGLAGDEQYF
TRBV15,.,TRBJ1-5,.,TGTGCCACCAGCAGGGGCGGGGACGCCCCTGGTCAGCCCCAGCATTTT,CATSRGGDAPGQPQHF
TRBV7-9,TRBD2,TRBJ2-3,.,TGTGCTAGCAGCCGGGGGGACGGTAGCACAGATACGCAGTATTTT,CASSRGDGSTDTQYF
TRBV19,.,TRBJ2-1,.,TGTGCCAGTAGTATCGGATGGGCCGGGGATGAGCAGTTCTTC,CASSIGWAGDEQFF
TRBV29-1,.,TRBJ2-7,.,TGCAGCGTTGAAGTCGCGGGGTTTAACGAGCAGTACTTC,CSVEVAGFNEQYF
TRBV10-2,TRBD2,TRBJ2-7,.,TGCGCCAGCAGTGAACGGACTAGCGGGACCTACGAGCAGTACTTC,CASSERTSGTYEQYF
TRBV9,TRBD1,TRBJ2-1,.,TGTGCCAGCAGCGTAGTTGACAGGGGTAATGAGCAGTTCTTC,CASSVVDRGNEQFF
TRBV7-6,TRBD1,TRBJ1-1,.,TGTGCCAGCAGCTTTCCCGGGACAGGGGTTAACACTGAAGCTTTCTTT,CASSFPGTGVNTEAFF
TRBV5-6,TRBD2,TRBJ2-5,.,TGTGCCAGCAGCCTACTAGCGGGGAAGCGGGAGACCCAGTACTTC,CASSLLAGKRETQYF
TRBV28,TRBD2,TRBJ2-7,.,TGTGCCAGCAGTTTAGCTAGCGGGAGTGGGACCTACGAGCAGTACTTC,CASSLASGSGTYEQYF
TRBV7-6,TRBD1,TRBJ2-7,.,TGTGCCAGCAGCTTCTCCGGACAGGGGGTACACTACGAGCAGTACTTC,CASSFSGQGVHYEQYF
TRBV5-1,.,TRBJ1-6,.,TGCGCCAGCAGCTGGGAACTCCGGGGAGGAAATTCACCCCTCCACTTT,CASSWELRGGNSPLHF
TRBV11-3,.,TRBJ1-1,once,TGTGCCAGCAGCTCCTCAGGGGCCGGGGGGCCTGAAGCTTTCTTT,CASSSSGAGGPEAFF
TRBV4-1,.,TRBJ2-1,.,TGCGCCAGTGGAGCGGTGCACAATGAGCAGTTCTTC,CASGAVHNEQFF
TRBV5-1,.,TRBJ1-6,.,TGCGCCAGCAGCTTAAAACAGGGAGCTAATTCACCCCTCCACTTT,CASSLKQGANSPLHF
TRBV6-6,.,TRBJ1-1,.,TGTGCCAGCAGTTACGGGCGTAGCACTGAAGCTTTCTTT,CASSYGRSTEAFF
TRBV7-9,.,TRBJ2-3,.,TGTGCCAGCAGCTTAGAGGCTCAGGGATTT,CASSLEAQGF